The rows below give T cell receptor beta chains drawn from one sample of a study of identical twins. TCRdb fed the 5' RACE reads into MiXCR, producing one record per CDR3 protein. This sample carries about 920,000 distinct CDR3 sequences, 9% to 15% of them seen once, and the ten largest clones take around 1.5%. The data also belong to a second study, concerning yellow fever vaccine responses in identical twins.

What was sequenced was PBMCs. These TCRs come from a woman under 30 in good health. Each CDR3 is given with its conserved first and last residue. The D gene is left open where the match is weak. Size values are once, few and many counts, or a class for expanded clones, and some rows have none.

v_gene	abundance	d_gene	j_gene	CDR3aa	CDR3nt
TRBV4-1	few	.	TRBJ2-5	CASSQDRGGNQETQYF	TGCGCCAGCAGCCAAGATAGGGGAGGTAATCAAGAGACCCAGTACTTC
TRBV4-2	few	.	TRBJ1-5	CASSQEITGPSNQPQHF	TGTGCCAGCAGCCAAGAGATTACAGGACCGAGCAATCAGCCCCAGCATTTT
TRBV12-3/TRBV12-4	many	TRBD2	TRBJ2-5	CASSPLTSGTLQETQYF	TGTGCCAGCAGTCCCCTGACTAGCGGGACCCTGCAAGAGACCCAGTACTTC
TRBV20-1	many	.	TRBJ2-1	CSATYERTTYNEQFF	TGCAGTGCTACGTACGAGAGGACTACTTACAATGAGCAGTTCTTC
TRBV6-1	.	TRBD1	TRBJ2-1	CASKTGTGVYNEQFF	TGTGCCAGCAAAACCGGGACAGGGGTTTACAATGAGCAGTTCTTC
TRBV12-3/TRBV12-4	many	.	TRBJ1-2	CASSLSPYGYTF	TGTGCCAGCTCCTTGTCCCCCTATGGCTACACCTTC
TRBV18	few	TRBD2	TRBJ2-1	CASSPPTSGYYNEQFF	TGTGCCAGCTCACCACCCACTAGCGGGTATTACAATGAGCAGTTCTTC
TRBV28	.	.	TRBJ2-7	CASSFSRVIHYEQHF	TGTGCCAGCAGTTTTAGCAGGGTAATTCACTACGAGCAGCACTTC
TRBV20-1	.	.	TRBJ2-1	CSARDDTGYPYNEQFF	TGCAGTGCTAGAGATGATACAGGGTATCCCTACAATGAGCAGTTCTTC
TRBV7-9	few	TRBD1	TRBJ1-2	CASSPVDRAIGYTF	TGTGCCAGCAGCCCGGTAGACAGGGCGATCGGCTACACCTTC
TRBV5-1	.	.	TRBJ2-5	CASSFNRDFETQYF	TGCGCCAGCAGCTTTAACCGGGACTTCGAGACCCAGTACTTC
TRBV12-3/TRBV12-4	.	.	TRBJ1-2	CASKGYTAGWYGYTF	TGTGCCAGCAAGGGGTACACGGCCGGTTGGTATGGCTACACCTTC
TRBV20-1	few	.	TRBJ1-5	CSASPWGSNQPQHF	TGCAGTGCGTCCCCCTGGGGGAGCAATCAGCCCCAGCATTTT
TRBV2	.	.	TRBJ1-1	CASPREPTEAFF	TGTGCCAGCCCCAGGGAACCCACTGAAGCTTTCTTT
TRBV5-1	.	TRBD2	TRBJ2-2	CASSLEPRSSGRANTGELFF	TGCGCCAGCAGCTTGGAACCCCGGAGTAGCGGGAGAGCGAACACCGGGGAGCTGTTTTTT
TRBV12-3/TRBV12-4	.	TRBD2	TRBJ2-5	CASRGDETQYF	TGTGCCAGCCGGGGGGATGAGACCCAGTACTTC
TRBV10-3	many	.	TRBJ2-7	CAISWAGTTYEQYF	TGTGCCATCAGCTGGGCCGGGACCACCTACGAGCAGTACTTC
TRBV10-3	many	.	TRBJ2-1	CAISEGADNEQFF	TGTGCCATCAGTGAGGGAGCGGACAATGAGCAGTTCTTC
TRBV5-1	few	.	TRBJ2-1	CASSLGAWAGEQFF	TGCGCCAGCAGCTTGGGGGCCTGGGCGGGAGAGCAGTTCTTC
TRBV14	many	.	TRBJ2-1	CASSQGGTNEQFF	TGTGCCAGCAGCCAGGGTGGGACCAATGAGCAGTTCTTC
TRBV3-1	.	TRBD1	TRBJ1-1	CASSQDRTGPLLNTEAFF	TGTGCCAGCAGCCAAGATCGGACAGGGCCTCTTTTGAACACTGAAGCTTTCTTT
TRBV6-5	.	.	TRBJ2-5	CASSYSRSGWGETQYF	TGTGCCAGCAGTTACTCGCGAAGCGGATGGGGGGAGACCCAGTACTTC
TRBV12-3/TRBV12-4	few	TRBD1	TRBJ1-4	CASSPTGSDEKLFF	TGTGCCAGCAGTCCGACAGGGAGCGATGAAAAACTGTTTTTT
TRBV28	.	.	TRBJ2-2	CASKRGDLNTGELFF	TGTGCCAGCAAAAGGGGTGACTTGAACACCGGGGAGCTGTTTTTT
TRBV6-1	.	.	TRBJ1-6	CASSESGHDNSPLHF	TGTGCCAGCAGTGAATCCGGACACGATAATTCACCCCTCCACTTT
TRBV20-1	few	TRBD2	TRBJ2-1	CSAADRGGSYNEQFF	TGCAGTGCTGCCGATCGCGGGGGCTCCTACAATGAGCAGTTCTTC
TRBV7-2	.	.	TRBJ2-7	CASSPGWYEQYF	TGTGCCAGCAGCCCCGGTTGGTACGAGCAGTACTTC
TRBV4-1	.	TRBD2	TRBJ2-3	CASSQDGLAGLLDTQYF	TGCGCCAGCAGCCAAGATGGTCTAGCGGGGTTATTGGATACGCAGTATTTT
TRBV5-6	.	.	TRBJ2-5	CASSAHRDPKQETQYF	TGTGCCAGCAGCGCACACCGGGACCCTAAACAAGAGACCCAGTACTTC
TRBV6-1	.	TRBD1	TRBJ2-2	CASSPQDRGYGELFF	TGTGCCAGCAGCCCACAGGACAGGGGTTATGGGGAGCTGTTTTTT
TRBV2	few	.	TRBJ2-2	CASSVEDRVTGELFF	TGTGCCAGCAGTGTCGAAGACCGAGTCACCGGGGAGCTGTTTTTT
TRBV4-2	.	.	TRBJ2-5	CASSQKGGGQETQYF	TGTGCCAGCAGCCAGAAAGGGGGGGGACAAGAGACCCAGTACTTC
TRBV27	.	.	TRBJ2-2	CASTLTLGGELFF	TGTGCCAGCACCCTGACTCTGGGCGGGGAGCTGTTTTTT
TRBV2	many	TRBD2	TRBJ2-7	CASSESAGPYEQYF	TGTGCCAGCAGTGAGTCAGCGGGACCCTACGAGCAGTACTTC
TRBV10-3	many	.	TRBJ2-1	CAISGPGYNEQFF	TGTGCCATCAGTGGCCCAGGATACAATGAGCAGTTCTTC
TRBV28	many	.	TRBJ2-1	CASSPLGAYNEQFF	TGTGCCAGCAGTCCCCTCGGGGCCTACAATGAGCAGTTCTTC
TRBV3-1	few	TRBD2	TRBJ2-1	CASSQELAGVKNEQFF	TGTGCCAGCAGCCAGGAACTAGCGGGGGTCAAAAATGAGCAGTTCTTC
TRBV7-8	.	.	TRBJ2-2	CASSANHWGQNTGELFF	TGTGCCAGCAGCGCCAACCACTGGGGTCAGAACACCGGGGAGCTGTTTTTT
TRBV5-1	few	.	TRBJ2-5	CASSLGWVGGGQETQYF	TGCGCCAGCAGCTTGGGTTGGGTCGGAGGTGGGCAAGAGACCCAGTACTTC
TRBV7-3	many	TRBD2	TRBJ2-1	CASSYGQGLAGFGLSYNEQFF	TGTGCCAGCAGCTATGGCCAGGGACTAGCGGGATTCGGTCTCTCCTACAATGAGCAGTTCTTC
TRBV6-1	few	TRBD1	TRBJ2-3	CASSSRDRVGTDTQYF	TGTGCCAGCAGTTCCAGGGACAGGGTGGGCACAGATACGCAGTATTTT
TRBV20-1	.	TRBD2	TRBJ2-7	CSARASAGVFYEQYF	TGCAGTGCGAGAGCCTCAGCGGGAGTCTTTTACGAGCAGTACTTC
TRBV27	many	TRBD1	TRBJ2-5	CASSLPPPGQKEETQYF	TGTGCCAGCAGTTTGCCACCCCCGGGACAGAAGGAAGAGACCCAGTACTTC
TRBV5-1	once	.	TRBJ2-5	CASSLEQGGIEVTQYF	TGCGCCAGCAGCTTAGAACAGGGCGGGATAGAAGTCACCCAGTACTTC
TRBV20-1	.	.	TRBJ2-7	CSAREWGRDEQYF	TGCAGTGCTAGAGAGTGGGGGCGAGACGAGCAGTACTTC
TRBV20-1	.	.	TRBJ1-2	CSAADSDSQDYGYTF	TGCAGTGCCGCGGACAGCGACAGTCAAGACTATGGCTACACCTTC
TRBV10-2	.	TRBD2	TRBJ2-1	CASTYSPGLAAQSSYNEQFF	TGCGCCAGCACTTACTCACCGGGACTAGCGGCCCAGAGCTCCTACAATGAGCAGTTCTTC
TRBV6-5	many	.	TRBJ2-1	CASSYINNYNEQFF	TGTGCCAGCAGTTATATAAACAATTACAATGAGCAGTTCTTC
TRBV5-1	.	TRBD1	TRBJ2-7	CASSLETRTGTGRNEQYF	TGCGCCAGCAGCCTTGAGACACGGACCGGGACAGGGAGAAACGAGCAGTACTTC
TRBV10-3	once	TRBD2	TRBJ2-1	CAIKPGLADNEQFF	TGTGCCATCAAACCGGGACTAGCGGACAATGAGCAGTTCTTC
TRBV5-1	many	TRBD1	TRBJ2-7	CASSLVGQGTYEQYF	TGCGCCAGCAGCTTGGTGGGACAGGGTACGTACGAGCAGTACTTC
TRBV6-2/TRBV6-3	.	.	TRBJ2-7	CASSTTVTRGGYKQYF	TGTGCCAGCAGTACAACCGTGACTAGAGGGGGATACAAGCAGTACTTC
TRBV18	.	TRBD1	TRBJ1-6	CASHGTGASPLHF	TGTGCCAGCCACGGGACAGGGGCTTCACCCCTCCACTTT
TRBV12-3/TRBV12-4	.	.	TRBJ2-1	CASRSGPNAYNEQFF	TGTGCCAGCAGGTCGGGACCAAATGCCTACAATGAGCAGTTCTTC
TRBV6-6	few	.	TRBJ2-2	CASRPLYTGELFF	TGTGCCAGCAGGCCCCTCTACACCGGGGAGCTGTTTTTT